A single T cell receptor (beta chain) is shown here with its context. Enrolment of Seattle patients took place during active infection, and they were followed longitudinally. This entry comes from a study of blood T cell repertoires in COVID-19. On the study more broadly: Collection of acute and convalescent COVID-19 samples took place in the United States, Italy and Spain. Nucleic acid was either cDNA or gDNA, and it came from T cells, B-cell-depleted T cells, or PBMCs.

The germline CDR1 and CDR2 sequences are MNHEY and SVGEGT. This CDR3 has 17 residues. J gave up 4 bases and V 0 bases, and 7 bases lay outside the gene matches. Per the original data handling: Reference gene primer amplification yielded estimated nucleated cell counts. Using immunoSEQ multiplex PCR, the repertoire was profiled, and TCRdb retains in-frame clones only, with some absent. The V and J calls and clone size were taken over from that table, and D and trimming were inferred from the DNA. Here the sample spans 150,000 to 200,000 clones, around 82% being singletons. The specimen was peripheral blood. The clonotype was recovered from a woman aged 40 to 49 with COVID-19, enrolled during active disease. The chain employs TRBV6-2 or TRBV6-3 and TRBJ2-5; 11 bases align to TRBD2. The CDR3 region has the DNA TGTGCCAGCAGTTACTCGATAGCGGGGGGGCTTGGAGAGACCCAGTACTTC. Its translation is CASSYSIAGGLGETQYF.